One and the same sample provided the 10 T cell receptor beta chains below, sequenced in a study of T cell responses to AZD1222 COVID-19 vaccine. Method: immunoSEQ multiplex PCR; TCRdb's copy keeps in-frame clones and lacks some. The table has about 100,000 clones, about nine tenths seen once. The material sequenced was peripheral blood, taken on day 0 of AZD1222 vaccination. These receptors came from an adult in good health.

The chain has TRBV2 and TRBJ2-5, with D possibly TRBD1 on 5 matching bases. Per the germline V gene, CDR1 is SNHLY and CDR2 is FYNNEI. CDR3 length equals 12 residues. V lost 7 bases and J 5 bases, leaving 11 bases between the germline ends. CDR3 sequence: CASMGHWETQYF. The CDR3 DNA reads TGTGCCAGCATGGGGCATTGGGAGACCCAGTACTTC. The full variable domain, completed using reference TRBV2 and TRBJ2-5, is EPEVTQTPSHQVTQMGQEVILRCVPISNHLYFYWYRQILGQKVEFLVSFYNNEISEKSEIFDDQFSVERPDGSNFTLKIRSTKLEDSAMYFCASMGHWETQYFGPGTRLLVL.

This clone appeared once. V is TRBV20-1 and J is TRBJ2-1; D not resolved. This CDR3 has 14 amino acids. Trimming cost V 3 bases and J 3 bases, with 12 bases left between them. Per the germline V gene, CDR1 is DFQATT and CDR2 is SNEGSKA (reference sequence). The CDR3 DNA is TGCAGTGCTAGTCCCACCTTCAACTACAATGAGCAGTTCTTC. Protein product: CSASPTFNYNEQFF.

This clone was seen only once. This chain uses TRBV5-6 with TRBJ1-5; TRBD1 might be the D (5 bases). CDR1 is SGHDT, CDR2 YYEEEE, per germline. This CDR3 spans 16 amino acids. V was clipped by 0 bases and J by 3 bases, with 13 bases between them. The CDR3 loop reads CASSLGVGDSNQPQHF. CDR3 in DNA: TGTGCCAGCAGCTTGGGGGTAGGGGATTCCAATCAGCCCCAGCATTTT.

The V gene is TRBV28, the J gene TRBJ2-2; 10 nucleotides agree with TRBD2. The V segment lost 5 bases and the J segment 5 bases; nucleotides outside the gene matches: 5. The germline CDR1 and CDR2 sequences are MDHEN and SYDVKM. This CDR3 is built from 15 residues. CDR3 amino acids: CASSELAGLTGELFF. As DNA, the CDR3 is TGTGCCAGCAGTGAACTAGCGGGACTAACCGGGGAGCTGTTTTTT.

The J gene is TRBJ2-7, the V gene TRBV10-1; 8 nucleotides match TRBD2. Germline values: CDR1 WNHNN, CDR2 SYGVQD (reference sequence). Trimming took 0 bases from V and 2 from J; bases not matched to a gene: 3. The CDR3 spans 15 residues. This chain's CDR3 is CASSESGGVTYEQYF. The DNA of the CDR3 is TGCGCCAGCAGTGAGTCCGGGGGGGTCACCTACGAGCAGTACTTC.

The gene calls are TRBV27 and TRBJ2-5; TRBD2 matches at 8 bases. CDR1 and CDR2 from the germline V gene are MNHEY and SMNVEV (reference sequence). J lost 5 bases, V lost 0 bases, and 5 bases had no gene match. CDR3 length: 15 residues. CDR3: CASSLSFGGRETQYF. CDR3 sequence (DNA): TGTGCCAGCAGTTTATCGTTTGGCGGGAGGGAGACCCAGTACTTC.

The chain uses TRBV5-1 and TRBJ1-4; no clear D gene. Germline values: CDR1 SGHRS, CDR2 YFSETQ. Deletions cut 0 bases from V and 11 bases from J, with 8 bases between. The CDR3 consists of 12 residues. The CDR3, as DNA: TGCGCCAGCAGCTTGGACAGTACGAAACTGTTTTTT. Its translation: CASSLDSTKLFF.

The rearrangement joins TRBV4-1 to TRBJ1-6; TRBD1 might be the D (6 bases). This CDR3 is built from 15 residues. Germline V gives CDR1 MGHRA, CDR2 YSYEKL. Trimming cost V 0 bases and J 11 bases, with 14 bases left between them. CDR3 amino acids: CASSQDGQGRTPLHF. The CDR3 DNA follows: TGCGCCAGCAGCCAAGACGGCCAGGGGAGGACACCCCTCCACTTT.

The chain's CDR3 is CASSLSGIYNEQFF. As DNA, the CDR3 is TGTGCCAGCAGTTTGAGCGGGATTTACAATGAGCAGTTCTTC. This rearrangement joins TRBV28 to TRBJ2-1; 7 nucleotides align to TRBD2. Trimming removed 3 bases from V and 4 bases from J; junction bases left unmatched: 3. The CDR3 is 14 amino acids. Germline loops: CDR1 MDHEN, CDR2 SYDVKM. The whole variable domain, remainder taken from reference TRBV28 and TRBJ2-1, is DVKVTQSSRYLVKRTGEKVFLECVQDMDHENMFWYRQDPGLGLRLIYFSYDVKMKEKGDIPEGYSVSREKKERFSLILESASTNQTSMYLCASSLSGIYNEQFFGPGTRLTVL.

This chain links TRBV2 with TRBJ2-2; 7 nucleotides match TRBD1. V dropped 7 bases and J dropped 1; count of bases not matched to a gene: 3. Germline V gene sequence: CDR1 SNHLY, CDR2 FYNNEI. This CDR3 contains 14 residues. CDR3 in DNA: TGTGCCAGCATAGGGGGCTTGAACACCGGGGAGCTGTTTTTT. Translation: CASIGGLNTGELFF.